This T cell receptor (beta chain) was found in a study of T cells in narcolepsy (dated 2018 in TCRdb). About the study as a whole: Healthy control donors were enrolled in the study alongside patients who had narcolepsy type 1 or type 2 (NT1, NT2). Autoreactive T cells targeting hypocretin neuron self-antigens (hypocretin, TRIB2) were sought in narcolepsy patients, and TCR Vbeta sequencing was used to track clonotypes in blood and CSF.

For this clone: The antigen it binds to is not known. No per-base quality is available; no much larger clone lies one base away.

For TCR Vbeta sequencing, memory CD4+ T cells were sorted ex vivo from the peripheral blood of narcolepsy patients and healthy controls. Study-level results and caveats: No sequences matching autoreactive T cell clones were present in some of the blood memory CD4+ repertoires from patients and controls. Patients and controls had similar numbers of sequenced blood memory CD4+ clonotypes, with averages of about 38,000 in patients and 30,000 to 35,000 in controls. HCRT-specific and TRIB2-specific autoreactive clonotypes were highlighted in plots that compared CD4+ T cell clonotypes in CSF versus blood from the same patient. According to the report, autoreactive clonotypes were detected serially in the blood of the same patients and of different patients, but not in healthy controls.

The CDR3 numbers 16 residues from cysteine through phenylalanine. Kept here is only the CDR3 DNA, which spans 48 bases and is read in frame from base 1. Sequences GTSNPN (CDR1) and SVGIG (CDR2) are obtained from the germline V gene (reference sequence). V drops 3 bases and J drops 6 bases, leaving 23 bases in between. Library preparation was by the immunoSEQ multiplex PCR assay. As stored in TCRdb, this immuneACCESS dataset retains in-frame rearrangements with V and J assigned. A fraction of the clones does not appear; measured against another copy, unresolved V genes explain less than half of the discrepancy, and the remainder lacks a known reason. The sample data list roughly 22,000 clones, and about 60% of these were observed just once. Jointly, the top ten make up roughly an eighth of the sample.

The chain couples TRBV30 to TRBJ1-2; TRBD1 might be the D gene, on 6 matching bases. The material sequenced was memory (CD45RA-) CD4+ T cells from blood. What the cell subset or site label conveys for this sample: memory T cells sorted ex vivo from peripheral blood. The TCR sequence derives from a human donor in good health. The DNA sequence reads TGTGCCTGGAGACGGAAGGGCGCCCAGAAGGGGGATGGCTACACCTTC. It specifies CAWRRKGAQKGDGYTF.